Shown below are 12 T cell receptor beta chains from a single sample sequenced in a study of CD8 T cells in Susac syndrome. cDNA came from around 0.5 to 1 ug RNA primed by random hexamers. TCRdb recomputed calls from the immunoSEQ multiplex PCR reads with MiXCR, one row per CDR3 protein. The sample has around 150,000 distinct CDR3 sequences; approximately 95% are singletons. Sequenced input: CD8+ T cells from PBMCs. These receptors were taken from a human donor in good health.

The count of this clonotype is one. The CDR3, as DNA: TGTGCCAGCAGTCTTAGCTACCCCTTGTACGAGCAGTACTTC. This encodes CASSLSYPLYEQYF. The chain recombines TRBV28 with TRBJ2-7, with D uncertain. V lost 5 bases to trimming and J lost 4 bases, with 15 bases between them. The CDR3 loop spans 14 amino acids. Germline V gene sequence: CDR1 MDHEN, CDR2 SYDVKM.

V and J are TRBV6-5 and TRBJ2-3, with D maybe TRBD2 (5 bases). V dropped 6 bases and J dropped 0 bases, with 16 bases sitting between them. CDR3 length: 16 amino acids. The germline V gene has CDR1 MNHEY and CDR2 SVGAGI. CDR3 region: CASRTRLRTSTDTQYF. The DNA for the CDR3 is TGTGCCAGCAGAACCCGACTAAGAACTAGCACAGATACGCAGTATTTT.

The CDR3 region is CASSLGSGKDTQYF. CDR3 DNA: TGTGCCAGCAGTTTGGGTAGCGGGAAAGATACGCAGTATTTT. The rearrangement uses TRBV27 and TRBJ2-3; 8 bases match TRBD2. Germline lookup yields CDR1 MNHEY and CDR2 SMNVEV (reference sequence). The ends lost 3 bases at V and 5 bases at J; junction bases unmatched: 4. This CDR3 contains 14 residues.

The V and J genes are TRBV6-5 and TRBJ1-2; possibly TRBD1 for D (5 bases). V was trimmed by 8 bases and J by 7 bases, leaving 11 bases between them. This CDR3 spans 11 amino acids. CDR1 is MNHEY, CDR2 SVGAGI, per germline. CDR3 loop: CASAGGVGYTF. The CDR3, as DNA: TGTGCCAGCGCGGGGGGAGTTGGCTACACCTTC.

The chain uses TRBV29-1 and TRBJ1-1; unclear D gene. The CDR3 contains 12 residues. Germline V gives CDR1 SQVTM, CDR2 ANQGSEA. V gave up 4 bases and J gave up 1 base, with 7 bases separating them. Here the CDR3 DNA reads TGCAGCGTTGCTATGTGGAACACTGAAGCTTTCTTT. It translates to CSVAMWNTEAFF.

CDR3 residues: CSARAGPSSYNEQFF. DNA for the CDR3: TGCAGTGCGCGAGCGGGACCTAGCTCCTACAATGAGCAGTTCTTC. The rearrangement uses TRBV20-1 and TRBJ2-1, with 7 bases aligning to TRBD2. This CDR3 has 15 residues. CDR1 DFQATT and CDR2 SNEGSKA come from the germline V gene (reference sequence). V lost 6 bases to trimming and J lost 0 bases; unmatched junction nucleotides: 8.

The chain carries TRBV28 and TRBJ2-1; the D is unclear. The CDR3 is 16 residues long. V was clipped by 6 bases and J by 4 bases, with 19 bases between them. CDR1 MDHEN and CDR2 SYDVKM come from the germline V gene. The CDR3 DNA reads as TGTGCCAGCAGCATGAGGTTGGGAACTCCTTACAATGAGCAGTTCTTC. Amino acid sequence: CASSMRLGTPYNEQFF. Full variable domain (missing parts from reference TRBV28 and TRBJ2-1): DVKVTQSSRYLVKRTGEKVFLECVQDMDHENMFWYRQDPGLGLRLIYFSYDVKMKEKGDIPEGYSVSREKKERFSLILESASTNQTSMYLCASSMRLGTPYNEQFFGPGTRLTVL.

This chain joins TRBV30 and TRBJ2-3; D is possibly TRBD2 (5 bases). V lost 0 bases, J lost 2 bases, and 12 bases lay in between. This CDR3 contains 15 residues. The germline V gene has CDR1 GTSNPN and CDR2 SVGIG (reference sequence). This CDR3 reads CAWSVRGRPTDTQYF. The DNA for the CDR3 is TGTGCCTGGAGTGTACGTGGGAGACCCACAGATACGCAGTATTTT.

There are a few counts of this clonotype. The J gene is TRBJ2-7, the V gene TRBV6-2 or TRBV6-3; D gene ambiguous. Trimming took off 6 bases at V and 3 bases at J, with 6 bases between the two ends. Germline V gene lookup returns CDR1 MNHEY and CDR2 SVGEGT. The CDR3 covers 11 residues. CDR3 region: CASSHDYEQYF. The CDR3 DNA reads TGTGCCAGCAGCCACGACTACGAGCAGTACTTC.

The genes are TRBV20-1 and TRBJ1-1, with D unclear. Looked up from germline, CDR1 is DFQATT and CDR2 is SNEGSKA (reference sequence). This CDR3 is built from 15 residues. Trimming left V 0 bases short and J 1 base short, with 12 bases between. The CDR3 sequence: CSARDWGRANTEAFF. The CDR3, as DNA: TGCAGTGCTAGAGACTGGGGTAGGGCGAACACTGAAGCTTTCTTT.

The chain is built from TRBV4-3 and TRBJ2-5; 9 nucleotides match TRBD1. V dropped 1 base and J dropped 5; count of bases not matched to a gene: 8. The CDR3 runs to 16 residues. Germline V lookup: CDR1 LGHNA, CDR2 YSLEER. CDR3 nucleotides: TGCGCCAGCAGCCAAGGGAACGGACAGGGGTTCGAGACCCAGTACTTC. This translates into CASSQGNGQGFETQYF.

CDR3: CASSPGQNTGELFF. The CDR3 coding sequence is TGTGCCAGCAGCCCGGGACAGAACACCGGGGAGCTGTTTTTT. This chain links TRBV6-1 with TRBJ2-2; D is possibly TRBD1 (6 bases). V lost 6 bases and J lost 1, with 9 bases in between. The CDR3 sequence is 14 residues long. Germline-derived CDR1 and CDR2 are MNHNS and SASEGT.